This record concerns one T cell receptor beta chain sequence. The CDR3 has 14 residues. CDR1 and CDR2 (germline): MNHEY, SVGEGT. Deletions cut 3 bases from V and 0 bases from J, with 9 bases between. The data originate from a study of blood T cell repertoires in COVID-19. Measured with immunoSEQ multiplex PCR; TCRdb has only the in-frame clones, and not every one. This sample yields around 250,000 clones, of which around 82% are seen a single time; roughly 7.8% belongs to the top ten. Sequenced material: peripheral blood. The chain is built from TRBV6-2 or TRBV6-3 and TRBJ2-7, with TRBD2 as a possible D gene (6 bases). This clonotype was sampled from a man between 35 and 55 years old with active or convalescent COVID-19. The CDR3 sequence is CASSYLGGSYEQYF. CDR3 sequence (DNA): TGTGCCAGCAGTTATCTGGGGGGCTCCTACGAGCAGTACTTC.